Listed below are T cell receptor beta chains from one sample, sequenced in a study of blood T cell repertoires in COVID-19. This table comes from immunoSEQ multiplex PCR, and its TCRdb copy is limited to in-frame clones, with some not included. The repertoire has more than 200,000 clones, around 84% of them found once; the top ten carry 4.2%. Sequencing was done on a sample of peripheral blood. The receptors shown here come from a man in his 60s with acute or convalescent COVID-19. Each CDR3 is given with its conserved first and last residue. The order of the fields is D gene, clone size, V gene, J gene, CDR3 protein, CDR3 DNA. D genes are given only for firm matches. A clone size is listed for some rows: how often the clone was seen (once, few, many), or a class if it is expanded.

d_call: NA
clone_size: NA
v_call: TRBV7-9
j_call: TRBJ2-2
cdr3_aa: CASVLTGELFF
cdr3_nt: TGTGCCAGCGTCCTCACCGGGGAGCTGTTTTTT

d_call: TRBD1
clone_size: NA
v_call: TRBV6-5
j_call: TRBJ1-2
cdr3_aa: CASSLQGDYGYTF
cdr3_nt: TGTGCCAGCAGCTTACAGGGGGACTATGGCTACACCTTC

d_call: TRBD2
clone_size: NA
v_call: TRBV19
j_call: TRBJ2-1
cdr3_aa: CASSIDGGTSGDNEQFF
cdr3_nt: TGTGCCAGTAGTATAGATGGCGGGACTAGCGGGGACAATGAGCAGTTCTTC

d_call: NA
clone_size: NA
v_call: TRBV5-1
j_call: TRBJ2-2
cdr3_aa: CASSLSLYTGELFF
cdr3_nt: TGCGCCAGCAGCTTGTCCCTTTACACCGGGGAGCTGTTTTTT

d_call: TRBD2
clone_size: NA
v_call: TRBV5-1
j_call: TRBJ2-7
cdr3_aa: CASSLGGSGSREQYF
cdr3_nt: TGCGCCAGCAGCTTGGGCGGGAGTGGCTCTCGCGAGCAGTACTTC

d_call: NA
clone_size: NA
v_call: TRBV24-1
j_call: TRBJ2-1
cdr3_aa: CATSDRQVNEQFF
cdr3_nt: TGTGCCACCAGTGACAGGCAGGTAAATGAGCAGTTCTTC

d_call: TRBD1
clone_size: NA
v_call: TRBV9
j_call: TRBJ1-1
cdr3_aa: CASSALQGVNTEAFF
cdr3_nt: TGTGCCAGCAGCGCTCTCCAGGGGGTTAACACTGAAGCTTTCTTT

d_call: NA
clone_size: NA
v_call: TRBV7-3
j_call: TRBJ2-2
cdr3_aa: CASSLIGSSYGELFF
cdr3_nt: TGTGCCAGCAGCTTAATCGGGAGCTCGTACGGGGAGCTGTTTTTT

d_call: NA
clone_size: few
v_call: TRBV15
j_call: TRBJ2-5
cdr3_aa: CATSRTDRAGGETQYF
cdr3_nt: TGTGCCACCAGCAGAACCGACAGGGCGGGAGGAGAGACCCAGTACTTC

d_call: TRBD1
clone_size: NA
v_call: TRBV4-1
j_call: TRBJ2-7
cdr3_aa: CASSQAPGQGRREQYF
cdr3_nt: TGCGCCAGCAGCCAAGCCCCCGGACAGGGGAGGCGCGAGCAGTACTTC

d_call: TRBD2
clone_size: NA
v_call: TRBV10-3
j_call: TRBJ2-1
cdr3_aa: CAISGGLAEYNEQFF
cdr3_nt: TGTGCCATCAGTGGGGGACTAGCGGAGTACAATGAGCAGTTCTTC

d_call: NA
clone_size: NA
v_call: TRBV29-1
j_call: TRBJ1-2
cdr3_aa: CSVEGGQLFYGYTF
cdr3_nt: TGCAGCGTTGAAGGTGGACAACTCTTCTATGGCTACACCTTC

d_call: TRBD2
clone_size: NA
v_call: TRBV3-1/TRBV3-2
j_call: TRBJ2-1
cdr3_aa: CASSQLGREDEQFF
cdr3_nt: TGTGCCAGCAGCCAATTGGGACGGGAGGATGAGCAGTTCTTC

d_call: NA
clone_size: NA
v_call: TRBV7-9
j_call: TRBJ2-3
cdr3_aa: CASSTKLTKHRTDTQYF
cdr3_nt: TGTGCCAGCAGCACTAAACTCACGAAACACCGCACAGATACGCAGTATTTT

d_call: TRBD1
clone_size: NA
v_call: TRBV5-1
j_call: TRBJ2-1
cdr3_aa: CASSPGQSGGEQFF
cdr3_nt: TGCGCCAGCAGCCCGGGACAGTCTGGGGGTGAGCAGTTCTTC

d_call: TRBD2
clone_size: NA
v_call: TRBV3-1/TRBV3-2
j_call: TRBJ2-7
cdr3_aa: CASSLQLAGAREQYF
cdr3_nt: TGTGCCAGCAGCCTGCAACTAGCGGGAGCCCGCGAGCAGTACTTC

d_call: TRBD2
clone_size: NA
v_call: TRBV9
j_call: TRBJ2-3
cdr3_aa: CASSPRRGRADTQYF
cdr3_nt: TGTGCCAGCAGCCCCCGCCGAGGGAGGGCGGATACGCAGTATTTT

d_call: NA
clone_size: NA
v_call: TRBV6-5
j_call: TRBJ2-7
cdr3_aa: CASSRDTVGEQYF
cdr3_nt: TGTGCCAGCAGTCGAGACACGGTGGGTGAGCAGTACTTC